Following are 9 T cell receptor beta chains from one sample sequenced in a study of cytomegalovirus exposure and HLA in healthy donors. This PCR relied on a set of 60 Vbeta primers and 13 Jbeta primers. Clones were sequenced by immunoSEQ multiplex PCR, and TCRdb holds only the in-frame ones, with some missing. The sample comprises 110,000 to 150,000 clones, around three quarters of which are singletons, and just under 1% rests with the top ten. The sequenced sample consisted of PBMCs. The receptors were sampled from a young man in good health and CMV-seronegative.

The rearrangement links TRBV9 to TRBJ2-3, with D possibly matching TRBD2 (7 bases). Trimming removed 0 bases at V and 5 bases at J, with 16 bases between. The CDR3 contains 16 residues. CDR1 is SGDLS and CDR2 is YYNGEE in the germline V gene. For the CDR3, the DNA is TGTGCCAGCAGCGTAGCCTTGGGGGGGCCAGGAGATACGCAGTATTTT. It encodes CASSVALGGPGDTQYF.

This clone was seen only a few times. CDR3 bases: TGTGCCAGCAGTTTACGTCCAGGGGGCTACGAGCAGTACTTC. Protein product: CASSLRPGGYEQYF. V gene TRBV27 combines with J gene TRBJ2-7, with TRBD1 identical over 7 bases. J lost 3 bases, V lost 2 bases, and 4 bases had no gene match. The CDR3 totals 14 residues. Germline CDR1 is MNHEY and CDR2 is SMNVEV (reference sequence).

The chain is built from TRBV2 and TRBJ1-5, with D uncertain. V lost 7 bases and J 0 bases, leaving 7 bases between the germline ends. The germline gives CDR1 SNHLY, CDR2 FYNNEI. There are 13 residues in the CDR3. This CDR3 is CASNLDSNQPQHF. In nucleotides, the CDR3 is TGTGCCAGCAATCTAGATAGCAATCAGCCCCAGCATTTT.

This chain uses TRBV27 with TRBJ1-4; TRBD1 aligns across 11 bases. The germline CDR1 and CDR2 sequences are MNHEY and SMNVEV (reference sequence). V shed 2 bases and J 10 bases; nucleotides not matched to a gene: 12. The CDR3 is made up of 17 amino acids. The CDR3 sequence: CASSLPGQAGQGGKLFF. In DNA form, the CDR3 reads TGTGCCAGCAGTTTACCGGGACAGGCGGGACAGGGGGGAAAACTGTTTTTT.

The rearrangement joins TRBV7-6 to TRBJ2-7; D is possibly TRBD1 (5 bases). With 0 bases removed from V and 2 bases from J, the gap between germline ends came to 14 bases. CDR1 is SGHVS, CDR2 FNYEAQ, per germline. CDR3 length equals 16 residues. CDR3 amino acids: CASSLAVGPIPYEQYF. The CDR3 DNA sequence: TGTGCCAGCAGCTTAGCAGTGGGGCCGATCCCCTACGAGCAGTACTTC.

The chain links TRBV5-1 to TRBJ1-2; no reliable D call. V gave up 0 bases and J gave up 3 bases, with 12 bases separating them. The germline gives CDR1 SGHRS, CDR2 YFSETQ. The CDR3 runs 15 residues. CDR3 protein: CASSLDEQVHYGYTF. Here the CDR3 DNA reads TGCGCCAGCAGCTTGGACGAGCAAGTCCACTATGGCTACACCTTC.

The chain joins TRBV7-9 to TRBJ2-5, with TRBD1 matching 7 bases. V lost 6 bases and J lost 4; bases outside the gene matches: 11. Germline V gene sequence: CDR1 SEHNR, CDR2 FQNEAQ (reference sequence). The CDR3 sequence is 15 residues long. In DNA, the CDR3 is TGTGCCAGCAGTCCTGGACAGGTCGAGGGAGAGACCCAGTACTTC. Amino acids: CASSPGQVEGETQYF.

The J gene is TRBJ1-2, the V gene TRBV19; the match to TRBD1 covers 10 bases. The J segment lost 5 bases and the V segment lost 6 bases, leaving 3 bases of the junction unmatched. CDR1 and CDR2 from the germline V gene are LNHDA and SQIVND (reference sequence). This CDR3 region has 13 residues. The CDR3 DNA reads as TGTGCCAGTAGACCGGGACAGGGGTATGGCTACACCTTC. It yields the protein CASRPGQGYGYTF. Filled out from reference TRBV19 and TRBJ1-2, the complete variable domain reads DGGITQSPKYLFRKEGQNVTLSCEQNLNHDAMYWYRQDPGQGLRLIYYSQIVNDFQKGDIAEGYSVSREKKESFPLTVTSAQKNPTAFYLCASRPGQGYGYTFGSGTRLTVV.

The genes are TRBV7-9 and TRBJ1-4; D might be TRBD1 (5 bases). Trimming took off 0 bases at V and 10 bases at J, with 6 bases between the two ends. This CDR3 is 12 amino acids long. In germline, CDR1 is SEHNR, CDR2 FQNEAQ (reference sequence). CDR3 in amino acids: CASSLAGGKLFF. CDR3 DNA: TGTGCCAGCAGCTTAGCGGGGGGAAAACTGTTTTTT.